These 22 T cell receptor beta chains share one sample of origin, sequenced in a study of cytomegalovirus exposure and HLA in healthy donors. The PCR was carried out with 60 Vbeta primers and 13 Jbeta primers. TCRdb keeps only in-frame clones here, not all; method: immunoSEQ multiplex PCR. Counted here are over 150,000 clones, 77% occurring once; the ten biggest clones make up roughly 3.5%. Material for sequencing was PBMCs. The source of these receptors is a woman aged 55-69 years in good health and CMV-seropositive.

For the CDR3, the DNA is TGTGCCAGCTCACCAGACAGGGGTGGGAATCAGCCCCAGCATTTT. Translation gives CASSPDRGGNQPQHF. V and J are TRBV18 and TRBJ1-5, with TRBD1 matching 8 bases. CDR3 length: 15 amino acids. Germline CDR1 is KGHSH and CDR2 is LQKENI. V shed 2 bases, J shed 4 bases, and the junction held 4 bases outside the gene matches.

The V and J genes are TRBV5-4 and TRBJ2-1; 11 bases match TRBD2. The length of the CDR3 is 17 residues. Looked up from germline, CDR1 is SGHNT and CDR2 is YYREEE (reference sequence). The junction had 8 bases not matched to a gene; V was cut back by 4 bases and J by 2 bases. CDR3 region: CASSAGLAVPAYNEQFF. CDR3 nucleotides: TGTGCCAGCAGCGCGGGACTAGCGGTGCCTGCCTACAATGAGCAGTTCTTC.

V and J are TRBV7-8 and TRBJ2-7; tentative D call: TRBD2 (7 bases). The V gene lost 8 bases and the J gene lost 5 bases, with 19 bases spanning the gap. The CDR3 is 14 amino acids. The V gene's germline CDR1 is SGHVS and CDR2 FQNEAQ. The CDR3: CASSWGGLMDEQYF. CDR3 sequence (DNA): TGTGCCAGCTCCTGGGGGGGGCTTATGGACGAGCAGTACTTC.

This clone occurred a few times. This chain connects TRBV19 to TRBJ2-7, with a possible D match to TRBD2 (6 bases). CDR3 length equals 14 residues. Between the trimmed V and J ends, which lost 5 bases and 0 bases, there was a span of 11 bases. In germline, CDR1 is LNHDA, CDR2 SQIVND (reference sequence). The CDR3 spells CASSLDYPSYEQYF. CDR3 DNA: TGTGCCAGTAGTTTGGACTACCCCTCCTACGAGCAGTACTTC.

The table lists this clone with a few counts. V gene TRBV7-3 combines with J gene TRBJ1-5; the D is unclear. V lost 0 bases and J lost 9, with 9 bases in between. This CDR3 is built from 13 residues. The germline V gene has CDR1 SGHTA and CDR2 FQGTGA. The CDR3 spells CASSLTVYGPQHF. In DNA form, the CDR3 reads TGTGCCAGCAGCTTAACGGTCTACGGGCCCCAGCATTTT. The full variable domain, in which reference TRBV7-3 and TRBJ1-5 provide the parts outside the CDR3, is GAGVSQTPSNKVTEKGKYVELRCDPISGHTALYWYRQSLGQGPEFLIYFQGTGAADDSGLPNDRFFAVRPEGSVSTLKIQRTERGDSAVYLCASSLTVYGPQHFGDGTRLSIL.

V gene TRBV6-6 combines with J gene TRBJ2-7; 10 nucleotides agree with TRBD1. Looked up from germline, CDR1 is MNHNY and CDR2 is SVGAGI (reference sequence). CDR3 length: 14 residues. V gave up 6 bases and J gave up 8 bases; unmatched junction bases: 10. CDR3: CASRNRDRGPQQYF. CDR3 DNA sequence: TGTGCCAGCAGGAACCGGGACAGGGGCCCCCAGCAGTACTTC.

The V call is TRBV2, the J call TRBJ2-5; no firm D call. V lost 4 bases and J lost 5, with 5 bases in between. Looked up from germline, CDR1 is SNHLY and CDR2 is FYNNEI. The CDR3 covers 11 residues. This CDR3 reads CASSGSETQYF. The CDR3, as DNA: TGTGCCAGCAGTGGGAGTGAGACCCAGTACTTC.

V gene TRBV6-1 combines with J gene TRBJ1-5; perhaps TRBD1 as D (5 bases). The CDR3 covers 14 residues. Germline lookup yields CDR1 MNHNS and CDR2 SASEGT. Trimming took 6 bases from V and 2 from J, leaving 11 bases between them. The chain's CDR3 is CASRETAGNQPQHF. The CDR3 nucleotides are TGTGCCAGCAGGGAGACAGCAGGCAATCAGCCCCAGCATTTT.

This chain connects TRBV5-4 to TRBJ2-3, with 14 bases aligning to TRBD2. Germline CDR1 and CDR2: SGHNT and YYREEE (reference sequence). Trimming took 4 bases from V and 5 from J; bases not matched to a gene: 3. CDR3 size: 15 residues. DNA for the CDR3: TGTGCCAGCAGCCTGGGACTAGCGGGAGTAGATACGCAGTATTTT. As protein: CASSLGLAGVDTQYF.

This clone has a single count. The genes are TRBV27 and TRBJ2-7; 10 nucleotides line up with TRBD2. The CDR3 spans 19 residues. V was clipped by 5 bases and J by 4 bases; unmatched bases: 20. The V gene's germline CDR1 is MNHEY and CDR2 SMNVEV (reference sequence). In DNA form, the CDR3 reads TGTGCCAGCAGTCTCTCATGGGGGATAGGGGGACTAGCGTCGTACGAGCAGTACTTC. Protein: CASSLSWGIGGLASYEQYF.

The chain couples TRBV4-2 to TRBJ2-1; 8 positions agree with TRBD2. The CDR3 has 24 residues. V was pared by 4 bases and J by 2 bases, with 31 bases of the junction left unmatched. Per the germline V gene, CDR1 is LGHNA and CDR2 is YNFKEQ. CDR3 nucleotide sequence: TGTGCCAGCAGCCCAGGTGGAGGAAGCGGGGGCCCACCTGGTGCTAATAGGGCCTACAATGAGCAGTTCTTC. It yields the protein CASSPGGGSGGPPGANRAYNEQFF.

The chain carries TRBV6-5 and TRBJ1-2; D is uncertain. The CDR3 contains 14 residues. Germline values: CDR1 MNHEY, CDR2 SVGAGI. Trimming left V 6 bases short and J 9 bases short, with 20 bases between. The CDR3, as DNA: TGTGCCAGCAGACCCGGGTCCCTGACGAGTCGCTACACCTTC. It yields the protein CASRPGSLTSRYTF.

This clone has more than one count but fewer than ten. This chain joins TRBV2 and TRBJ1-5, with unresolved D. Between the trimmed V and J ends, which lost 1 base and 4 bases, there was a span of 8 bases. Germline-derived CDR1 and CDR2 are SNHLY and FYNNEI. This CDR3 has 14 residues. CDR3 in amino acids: CASSEGAGNQPQHF. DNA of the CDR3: TGTGCCAGCAGTGAAGGGGCGGGGAATCAGCCCCAGCATTTT.

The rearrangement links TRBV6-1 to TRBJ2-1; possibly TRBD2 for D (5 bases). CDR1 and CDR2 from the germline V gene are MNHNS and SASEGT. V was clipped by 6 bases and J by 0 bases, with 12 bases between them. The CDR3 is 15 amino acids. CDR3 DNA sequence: TGTGCCAGCAGAGCGACGGGGAGCTCCTACAATGAGCAGTTCTTC. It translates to CASRATGSSYNEQFF.

The CDR3 coding sequence is TGTGCCAGCAGCTTAACAGGAAAGGGGTACAATGAGCAGTTCTTC. Its translation: CASSLTGKGYNEQFF. V usage is TRBV7-3 and J usage is TRBJ2-1, with D possibly matching TRBD1 (5 bases). Per germline, CDR1 SGHTA and CDR2 FQGTGA. This CDR3 spans 15 amino acids. The germline V and J ends were trimmed by 0 bases and 4 bases, with 10 bases remaining between them. Drawing the rest from reference TRBV7-3 and TRBJ2-1, the complete variable domain is GAGVSQTPSNKVTEKGKYVELRCDPISGHTALYWYRQSLGQGPEFLIYFQGTGAADDSGLPNDRFFAVRPEGSVSTLKIQRTERGDSAVYLCASSLTGKGYNEQFFGPGTRLTVL.

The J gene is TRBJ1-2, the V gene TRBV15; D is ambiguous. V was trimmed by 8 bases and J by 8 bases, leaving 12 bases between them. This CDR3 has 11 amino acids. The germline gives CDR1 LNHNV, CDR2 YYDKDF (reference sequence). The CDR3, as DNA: TGTGCCACCGTAACGAGTACGGGCTACACCTTC. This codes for CATVTSTGYTF.

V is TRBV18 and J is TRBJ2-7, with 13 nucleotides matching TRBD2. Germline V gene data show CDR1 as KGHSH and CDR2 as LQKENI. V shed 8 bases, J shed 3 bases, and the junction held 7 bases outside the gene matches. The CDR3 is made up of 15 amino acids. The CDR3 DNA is TGTGCCAGCCATCCCGGGACTAGCGGGGTCTACGAGCAGTACTTC. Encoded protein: CASHPGTSGVYEQYF.

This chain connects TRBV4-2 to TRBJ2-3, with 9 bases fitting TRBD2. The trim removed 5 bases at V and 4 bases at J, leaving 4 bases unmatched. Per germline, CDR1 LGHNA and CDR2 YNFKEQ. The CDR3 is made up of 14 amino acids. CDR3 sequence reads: CASSSRTSADTQYF. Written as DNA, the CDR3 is TGTGCCAGCAGCTCCCGGACTAGCGCAGATACGCAGTATTTT.

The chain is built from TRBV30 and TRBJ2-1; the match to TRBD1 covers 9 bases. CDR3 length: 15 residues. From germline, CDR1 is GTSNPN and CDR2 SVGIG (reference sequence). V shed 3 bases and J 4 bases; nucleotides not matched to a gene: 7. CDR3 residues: CAWRRAGTGYNEQFF. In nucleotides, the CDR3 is TGTGCCTGGAGGCGGGCCGGGACAGGGTACAATGAGCAGTTCTTC.

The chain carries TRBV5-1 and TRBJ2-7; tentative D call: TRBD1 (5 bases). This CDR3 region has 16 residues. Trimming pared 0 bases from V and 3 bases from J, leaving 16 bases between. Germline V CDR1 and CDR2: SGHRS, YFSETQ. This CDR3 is CASSLARAGRNYEQYF. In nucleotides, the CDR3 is TGCGCCAGCAGCTTGGCCAGGGCAGGGCGGAACTACGAGCAGTACTTC.

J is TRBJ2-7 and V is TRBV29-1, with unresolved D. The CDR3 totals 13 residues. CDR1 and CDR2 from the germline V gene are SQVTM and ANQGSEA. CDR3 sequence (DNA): TGCCCCTCCCGGGTCTCAAGCTCCTACGAGCAGTACTTC. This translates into CPSRVSSSYEQYF.

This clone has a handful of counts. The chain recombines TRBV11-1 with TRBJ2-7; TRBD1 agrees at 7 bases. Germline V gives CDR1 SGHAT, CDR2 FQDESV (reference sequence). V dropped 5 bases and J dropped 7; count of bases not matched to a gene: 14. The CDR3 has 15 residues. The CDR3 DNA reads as TGTGCCAGCAGCCCCGGGTGGACAGGAGCTGGGGAGCAGTACTTC. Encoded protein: CASSPGWTGAGEQYF. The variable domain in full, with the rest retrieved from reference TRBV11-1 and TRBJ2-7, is EAEVAQSPRYKITEKSQAVAFWCDPISGHATLYWYRQILGQGPELLVQFQDESVVDDSQLPKDRFSAERLKGVDSTLKIQPAELGDSAMYLCASSPGWTGAGEQYFGPGTRLTVT.